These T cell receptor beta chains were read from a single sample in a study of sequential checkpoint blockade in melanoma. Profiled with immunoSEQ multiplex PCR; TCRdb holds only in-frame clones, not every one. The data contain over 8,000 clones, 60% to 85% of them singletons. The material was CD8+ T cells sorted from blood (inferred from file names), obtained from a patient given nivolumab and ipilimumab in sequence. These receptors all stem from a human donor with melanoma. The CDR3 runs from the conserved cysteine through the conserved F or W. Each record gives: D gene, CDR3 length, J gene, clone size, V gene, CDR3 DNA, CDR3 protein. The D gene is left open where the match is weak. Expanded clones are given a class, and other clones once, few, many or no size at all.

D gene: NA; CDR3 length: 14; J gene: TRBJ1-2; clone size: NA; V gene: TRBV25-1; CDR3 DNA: TGTGCCAGCAGCACAATGGGGGGGCTCGATGGCTACACCTTC; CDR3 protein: CASSTMGGLDGYTF
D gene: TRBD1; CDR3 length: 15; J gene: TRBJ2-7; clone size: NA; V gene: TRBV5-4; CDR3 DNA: TGTGCCGGGGCTATTTATGGGGACAGGGGCTACGAGCAGTACTTC; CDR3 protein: CAGAIYGDRGYEQYF
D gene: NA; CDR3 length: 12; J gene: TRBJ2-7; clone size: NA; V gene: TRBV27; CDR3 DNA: TGTGCCAGCAGTTCAGACTACTACGAGCAGTACTTC; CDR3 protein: CASSSDYYEQYF
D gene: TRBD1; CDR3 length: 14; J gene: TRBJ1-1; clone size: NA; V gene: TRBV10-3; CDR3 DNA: TGTGCCATCAGTAGAGAGACAGGGAGCACTGAAGCTTTCTTT; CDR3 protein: CAISRETGSTEAFF
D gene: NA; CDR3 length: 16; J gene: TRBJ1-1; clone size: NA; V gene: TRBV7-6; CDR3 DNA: TGTGCCAGCAGCTTAGGTTTGGCAGGAACGTACACTGAAGCTTTCTTT; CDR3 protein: CASSLGLAGTYTEAFF
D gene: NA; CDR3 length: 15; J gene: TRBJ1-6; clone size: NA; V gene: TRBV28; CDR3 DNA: TGTGCCAGCAGGTCACAGGAAAACTATAATTCACCCCTCCACTTT; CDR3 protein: CASRSQENYNSPLHF
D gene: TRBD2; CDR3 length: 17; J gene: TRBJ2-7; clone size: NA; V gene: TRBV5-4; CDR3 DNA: TGTGCCAGCAGCTTGGTTTCGTTAGCGGGGGTGACCTGGGAGCAGTACTTC; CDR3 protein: CASSLVSLAGVTWEQYF
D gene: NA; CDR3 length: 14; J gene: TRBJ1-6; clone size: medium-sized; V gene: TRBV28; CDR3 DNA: TGTGCCAGCAGTTTATGGGGACACGGGTTTCCCCTCCACTTT; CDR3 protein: CASSLWGHGFPLHF
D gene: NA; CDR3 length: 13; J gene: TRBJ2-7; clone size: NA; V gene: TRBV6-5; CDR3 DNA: TGTGCCAGCAGCTTCACAGGTTCCTACGAGCAGTACTTC; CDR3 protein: CASSFTGSYEQYF
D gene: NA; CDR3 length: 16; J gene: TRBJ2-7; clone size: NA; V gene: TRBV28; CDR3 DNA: TGTGCCAGCACCCGCCGACAGTCTTCCCCTAAGAACGAGCAGTACTTC; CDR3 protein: CASTRRQSSPKNEQYF
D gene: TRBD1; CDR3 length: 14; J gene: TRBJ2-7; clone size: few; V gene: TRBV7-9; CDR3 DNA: TGTGCCAGCAGCTCGGACAGGGGTCTCTACGAGCAGTACTTC; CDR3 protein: CASSSDRGLYEQYF
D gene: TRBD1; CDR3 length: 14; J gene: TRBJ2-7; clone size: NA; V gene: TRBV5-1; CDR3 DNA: TGCGCCAGCAGCTTCGGGACAGGGGGCTTCGAGCAGTACTTC; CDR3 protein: CASSFGTGGFEQYF
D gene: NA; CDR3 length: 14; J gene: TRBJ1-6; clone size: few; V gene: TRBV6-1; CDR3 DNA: TGTGCCAGCAGTGAAGGTGCCAGTAATTCACCCCTCCACTTT; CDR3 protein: CASSEGASNSPLHF
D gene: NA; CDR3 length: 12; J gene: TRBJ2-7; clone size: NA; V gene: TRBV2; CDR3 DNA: TGTGCCAGCATTGGGGAGTCCTACGAGCAGTACTTC; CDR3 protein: CASIGESYEQYF
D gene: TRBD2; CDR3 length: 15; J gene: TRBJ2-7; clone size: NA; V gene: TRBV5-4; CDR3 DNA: TGTGCCAGCAGCACGGGACTAGCGGGAGACTACGAGCAGTACTTC; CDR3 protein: CASSTGLAGDYEQYF
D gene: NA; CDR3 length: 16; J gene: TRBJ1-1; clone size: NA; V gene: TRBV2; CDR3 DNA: TGTGCCAGCAGTGACAGTAGTACGGAGCCCATACCTGAAGCTTTCTTT; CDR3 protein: CASSDSSTEPIPEAFF
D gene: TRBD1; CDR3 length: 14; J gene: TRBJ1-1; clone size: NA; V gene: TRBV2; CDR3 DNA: TGTGCCAGCAGTGAATACAGGGGGCACGCTGAAGCTTTCTTT; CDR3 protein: CASSEYRGHAEAFF
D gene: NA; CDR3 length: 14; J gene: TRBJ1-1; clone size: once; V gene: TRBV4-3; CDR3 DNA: TGCGCCAGCAGCCATGGGGAGGGGGGCACTGAAGCTTTCTTT; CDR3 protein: CASSHGEGGTEAFF
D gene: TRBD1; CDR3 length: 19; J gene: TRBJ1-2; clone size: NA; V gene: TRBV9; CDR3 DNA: TGTGCCAGCAGCGGCGGGACAGGAGCTTCCGGCTGGGATAACTATGGCTACACCTTC; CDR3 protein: CASSGGTGASGWDNYGYTF
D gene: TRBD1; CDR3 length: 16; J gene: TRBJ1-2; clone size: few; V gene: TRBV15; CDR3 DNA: TGTGCCACCAGCAGACAATACGGACAGGGGACTCTTGGCTACACCTTC; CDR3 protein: CATSRQYGQGTLGYTF
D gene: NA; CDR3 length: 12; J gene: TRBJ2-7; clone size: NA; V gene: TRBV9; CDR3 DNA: TGTGCCAGCAGCCCAGGGGCCTACGAGCAGTACTTC; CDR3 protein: CASSPGAYEQYF
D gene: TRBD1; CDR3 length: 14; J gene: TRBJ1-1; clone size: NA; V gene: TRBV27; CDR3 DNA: TGTGCCAGCAGTTTTACAGGGGCGAACACTGAAGCTTTCTTT; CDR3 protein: CASSFTGANTEAFF
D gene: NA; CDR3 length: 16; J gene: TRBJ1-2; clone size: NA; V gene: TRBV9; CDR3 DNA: TGTGCCAGCAGCCCGGAGATTTATGGGTCTAACTATGGCTACACCTTC; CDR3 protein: CASSPEIYGSNYGYTF
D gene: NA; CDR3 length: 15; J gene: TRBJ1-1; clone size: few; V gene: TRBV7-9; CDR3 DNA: TGTGCCAGCAGCTACGCGGCAGGGAGGTCGGCTGAAGCTTTCTTT; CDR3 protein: CASSYAAGRSAEAFF
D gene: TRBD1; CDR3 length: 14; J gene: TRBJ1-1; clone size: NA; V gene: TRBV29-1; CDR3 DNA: TGCAGCGTCGAACCCGGGACAGGGGATACTGAAGCTTTCTTT; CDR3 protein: CSVEPGTGDTEAFF
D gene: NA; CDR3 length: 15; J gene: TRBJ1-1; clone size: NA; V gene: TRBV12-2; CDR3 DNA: NA; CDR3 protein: CASRLVAPGNTEAFF
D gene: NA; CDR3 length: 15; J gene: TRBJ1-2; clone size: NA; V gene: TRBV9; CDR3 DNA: TGTGCCAGCAGCGTAGAGGGGGGGTGGGGCTATGGCTACACCTTC; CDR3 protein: CASSVEGGWGYGYTF
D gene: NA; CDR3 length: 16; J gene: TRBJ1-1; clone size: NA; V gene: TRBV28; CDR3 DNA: TGTGCCAGCAGTTTGGTAGGGGGTCGGAAGGACACTGAAGCTTTCTTT; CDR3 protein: CASSLVGGRKDTEAFF
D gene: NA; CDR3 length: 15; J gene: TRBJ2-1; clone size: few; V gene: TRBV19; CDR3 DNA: TGTGCCAGTAGTATCTCGCGCGTAATCGACAATGAGCAGTTCTTC; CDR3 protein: CASSISRVIDNEQFF
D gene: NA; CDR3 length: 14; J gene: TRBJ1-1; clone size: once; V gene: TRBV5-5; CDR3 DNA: TGTGCCAGCAGCTACAAGGGGCAGAACACTGAAGCTTTCTTT; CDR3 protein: CASSYKGQNTEAFF
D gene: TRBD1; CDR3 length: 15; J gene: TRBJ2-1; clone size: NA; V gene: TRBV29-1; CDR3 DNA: TGCAGCGTTGAAGTTCGGGACAGGGCGGGAAATGAGCAGTTCTTC; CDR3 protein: CSVEVRDRAGNEQFF
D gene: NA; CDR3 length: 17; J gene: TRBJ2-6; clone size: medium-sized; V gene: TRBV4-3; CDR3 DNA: TGCGCCAGCAGCCAAGAGATCGTTGGCAGTGGGGCCAACGTCCTGACTTTC; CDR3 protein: CASSQEIVGSGANVLTF
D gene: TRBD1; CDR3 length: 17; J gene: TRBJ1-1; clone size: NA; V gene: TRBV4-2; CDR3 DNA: TGTGCCAGCAGCCAGAGCACAGGGGGCGCGGAGAACACTGAAGCTTTCTTT; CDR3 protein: CASSQSTGGAENTEAFF
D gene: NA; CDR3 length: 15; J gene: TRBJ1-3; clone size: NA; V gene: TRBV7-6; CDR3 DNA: TGTGCCAGCAGCTTAGCGTACGGCTCTGGAAACACCATATATTTT; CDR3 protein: CASSLAYGSGNTIYF
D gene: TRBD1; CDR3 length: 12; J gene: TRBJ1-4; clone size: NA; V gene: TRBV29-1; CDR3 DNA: TGCAGCGTTCAGGGACAGTACGGAAAACTGTTTTTT; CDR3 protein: CSVQGQYGKLFF
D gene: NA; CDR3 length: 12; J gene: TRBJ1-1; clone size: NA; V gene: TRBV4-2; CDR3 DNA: TGTGCCAGCAGCAGAAGCCTCGCTGAAGCTTTCTTT; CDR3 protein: CASSRSLAEAFF
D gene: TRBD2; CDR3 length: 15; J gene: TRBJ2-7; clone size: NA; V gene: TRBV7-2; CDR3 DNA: TGTGCCAGCAGCTTACGGACTAGCGGAACCTACGAGCAGTACTTC; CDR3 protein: CASSLRTSGTYEQYF
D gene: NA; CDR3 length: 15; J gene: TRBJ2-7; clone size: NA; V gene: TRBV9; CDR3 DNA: TGTGCCAGCAGCGTAGGGGAGGACCTCCTTTACGAGCAGTACTTC; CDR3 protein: CASSVGEDLLYEQYF
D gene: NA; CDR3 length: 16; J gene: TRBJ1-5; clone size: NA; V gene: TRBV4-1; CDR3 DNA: TGCGCCAGCAGCCAAGAAGTGGCCGGGGGAAATCAGCCCCAGCATTTT; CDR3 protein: CASSQEVAGGNQPQHF
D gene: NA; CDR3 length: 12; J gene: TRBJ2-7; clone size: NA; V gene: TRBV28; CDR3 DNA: TGTGCCAGCAGTACGGGGTCCTACGAGCAGTACTTC; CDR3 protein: CASSTGSYEQYF